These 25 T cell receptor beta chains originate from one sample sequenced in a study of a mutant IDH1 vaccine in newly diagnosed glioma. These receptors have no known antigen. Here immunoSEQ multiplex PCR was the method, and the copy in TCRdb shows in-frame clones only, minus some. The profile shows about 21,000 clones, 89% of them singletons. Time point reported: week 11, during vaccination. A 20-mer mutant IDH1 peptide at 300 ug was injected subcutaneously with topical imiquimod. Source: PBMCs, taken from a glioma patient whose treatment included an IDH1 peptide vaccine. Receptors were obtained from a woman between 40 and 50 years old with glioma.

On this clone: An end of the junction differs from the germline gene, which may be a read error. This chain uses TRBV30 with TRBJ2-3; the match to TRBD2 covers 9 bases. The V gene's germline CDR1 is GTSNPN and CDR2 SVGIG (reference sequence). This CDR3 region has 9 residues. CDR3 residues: CAWSGGGDF. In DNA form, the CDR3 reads TGTGCCTGGAGTGGCGGGGGGGATTTT.

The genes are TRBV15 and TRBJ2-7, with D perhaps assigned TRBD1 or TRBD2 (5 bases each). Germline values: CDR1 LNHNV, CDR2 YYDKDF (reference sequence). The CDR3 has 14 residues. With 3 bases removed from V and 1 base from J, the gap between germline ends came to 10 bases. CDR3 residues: CATSRDGTSYEQYF. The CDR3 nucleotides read TGTGCCACCAGCAGGGACGGGACGTCCTACGAGCAGTACTTC.

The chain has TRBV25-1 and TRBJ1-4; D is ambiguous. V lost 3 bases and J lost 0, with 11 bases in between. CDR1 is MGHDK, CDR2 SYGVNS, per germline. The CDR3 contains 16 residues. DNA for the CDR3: TGTGCCAGCAGTGAGTGGAAGGGAGCAACTAATGAAAAACTGTTTTTT. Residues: CASSEWKGATNEKLFF.

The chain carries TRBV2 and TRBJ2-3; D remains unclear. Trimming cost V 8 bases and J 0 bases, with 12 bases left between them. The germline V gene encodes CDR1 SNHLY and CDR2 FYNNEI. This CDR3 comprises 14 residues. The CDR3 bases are TGTGCCAGCCGAGAAGGTCGAAGCACAGATACGCAGTATTTT. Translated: CASREGRSTDTQYF.

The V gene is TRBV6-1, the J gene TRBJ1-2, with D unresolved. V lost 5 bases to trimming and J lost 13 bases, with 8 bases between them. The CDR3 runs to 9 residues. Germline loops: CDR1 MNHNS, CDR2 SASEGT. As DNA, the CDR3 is TGTGCCAGCAGTCCTCCCCTCACCTTC. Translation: CASSPPLTF.

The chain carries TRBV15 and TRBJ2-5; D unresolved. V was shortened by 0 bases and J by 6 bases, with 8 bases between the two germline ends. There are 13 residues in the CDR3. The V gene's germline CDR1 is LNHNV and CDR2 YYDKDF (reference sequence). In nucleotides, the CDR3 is TGTGCCACCAGCAGAGATAGTGAAAAGACCCAGTACTTC. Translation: CATSRDSEKTQYF.

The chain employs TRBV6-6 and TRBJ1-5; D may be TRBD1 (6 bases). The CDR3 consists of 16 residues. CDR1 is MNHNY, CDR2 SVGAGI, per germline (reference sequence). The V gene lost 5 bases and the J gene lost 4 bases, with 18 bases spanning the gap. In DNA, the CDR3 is TGTGCCAGCAGTAACGGACAGAGCCTCCCGAATCAGCCCCAGCATTTT. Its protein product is CASSNGQSLPNQPQHF.

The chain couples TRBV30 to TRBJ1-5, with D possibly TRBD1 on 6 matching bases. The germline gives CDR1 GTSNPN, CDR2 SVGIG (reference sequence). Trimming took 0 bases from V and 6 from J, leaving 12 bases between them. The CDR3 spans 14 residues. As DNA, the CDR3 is TGTGCCTGGAGTGTAAGGGGCAGGGGTCAGCCCCAGCATTTT. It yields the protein CAWSVRGRGQPQHF.

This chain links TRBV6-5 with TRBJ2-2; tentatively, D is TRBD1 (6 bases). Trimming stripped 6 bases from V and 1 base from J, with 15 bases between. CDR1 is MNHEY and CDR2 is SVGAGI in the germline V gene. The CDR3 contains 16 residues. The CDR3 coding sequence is TGTGCCAGCAGATACACCGGGACAATGAACACCGGGGAGCTGTTTTTT. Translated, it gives CASRYTGTMNTGELFF.

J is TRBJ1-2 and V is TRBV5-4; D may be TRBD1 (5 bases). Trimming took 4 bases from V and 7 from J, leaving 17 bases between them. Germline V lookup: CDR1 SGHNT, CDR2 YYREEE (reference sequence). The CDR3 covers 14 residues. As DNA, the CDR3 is TGTGCCAGCAGCCAGGACACGGTAAATTCTGGCTACACCTTC. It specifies CASSQDTVNSGYTF.

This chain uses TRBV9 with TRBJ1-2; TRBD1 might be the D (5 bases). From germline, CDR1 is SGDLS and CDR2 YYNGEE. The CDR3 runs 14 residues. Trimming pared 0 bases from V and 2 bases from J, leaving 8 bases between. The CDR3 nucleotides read TGTGCCAGCAGCGTAGGGAGACAGAACTATGGCTACACCTTC. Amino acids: CASSVGRQNYGYTF.

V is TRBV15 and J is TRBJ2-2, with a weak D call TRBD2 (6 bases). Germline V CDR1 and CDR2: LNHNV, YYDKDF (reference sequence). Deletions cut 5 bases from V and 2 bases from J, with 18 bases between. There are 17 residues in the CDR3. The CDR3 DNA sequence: TGTGCCACCAGCCTAAACTGGGGAGGCAGCAACACCGGGGAGCTGTTTTTT. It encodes CATSLNWGGSNTGELFF. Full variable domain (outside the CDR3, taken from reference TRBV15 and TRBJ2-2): DAMVIQNPRYQVTQFGKPVTLSCSQTLNHNVMYWYQQKSSQAPKLLFHYYDKDFNNEADTPDNFQSRRPNTSFCFLDIRSPGLGDTAMYLCATSLNWGGSNTGELFFGEGSRLTVL.

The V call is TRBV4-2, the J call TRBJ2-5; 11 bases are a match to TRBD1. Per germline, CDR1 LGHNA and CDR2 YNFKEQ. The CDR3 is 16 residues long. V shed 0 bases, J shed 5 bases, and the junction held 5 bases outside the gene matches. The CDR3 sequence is CASSQDPGTGGETQYF. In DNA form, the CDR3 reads TGTGCCAGCAGCCAAGATCCCGGGACAGGGGGGGAGACCCAGTACTTC.

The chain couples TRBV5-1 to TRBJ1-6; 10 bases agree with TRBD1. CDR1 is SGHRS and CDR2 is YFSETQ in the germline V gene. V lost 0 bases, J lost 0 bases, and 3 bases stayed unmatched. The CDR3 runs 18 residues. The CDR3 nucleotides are TGCGCCAGCAGCTTGGACCGGACAGGGGGCTCCTATAATTCACCCCTCCACTTT. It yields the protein CASSLDRTGGSYNSPLHF.

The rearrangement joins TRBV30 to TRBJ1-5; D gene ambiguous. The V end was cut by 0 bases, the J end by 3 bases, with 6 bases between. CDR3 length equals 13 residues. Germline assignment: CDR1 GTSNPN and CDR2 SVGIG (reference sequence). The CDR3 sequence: CAWSVRDNQPQHF. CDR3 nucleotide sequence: TGTGCCTGGAGTGTAAGGGACAATCAGCCCCAGCATTTT.

The CDR3 loop is CATRKDGGRGETQYF. The DNA of the CDR3 is TGTGCCACCCGCAAAGACGGGGGGCGGGGGGAGACCCAGTACTTC. The V call is TRBV6-5, the J call TRBJ2-5, with a weak D call TRBD2 (7 bases). V gave up 10 bases and J gave up 5 bases, with 23 bases separating them. There are 15 residues in the CDR3. Germline V lookup: CDR1 MNHEY, CDR2 SVGAGI.

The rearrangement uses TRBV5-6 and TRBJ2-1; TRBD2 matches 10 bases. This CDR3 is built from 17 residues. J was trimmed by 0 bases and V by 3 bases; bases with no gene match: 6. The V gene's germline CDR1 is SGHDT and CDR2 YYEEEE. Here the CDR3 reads CASSWRPSGSSYNEQFF. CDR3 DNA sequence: TGTGCCAGCAGCTGGAGACCTAGCGGGAGCTCCTACAATGAGCAGTTCTTC.

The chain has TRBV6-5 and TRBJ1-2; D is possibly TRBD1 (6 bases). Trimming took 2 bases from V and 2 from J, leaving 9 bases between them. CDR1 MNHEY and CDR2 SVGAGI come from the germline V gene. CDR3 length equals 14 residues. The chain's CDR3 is CASSYLQGNYGYTF. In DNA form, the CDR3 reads TGTGCCAGCAGTTACCTACAGGGAAACTATGGCTACACCTTC.

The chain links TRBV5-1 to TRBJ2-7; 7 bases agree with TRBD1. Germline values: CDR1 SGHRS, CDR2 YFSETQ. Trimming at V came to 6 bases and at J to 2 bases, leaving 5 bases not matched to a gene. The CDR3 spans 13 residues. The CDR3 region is CASKQGSTYEQYF. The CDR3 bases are TGCGCCAGCAAACAGGGGAGTACCTACGAGCAGTACTTC.

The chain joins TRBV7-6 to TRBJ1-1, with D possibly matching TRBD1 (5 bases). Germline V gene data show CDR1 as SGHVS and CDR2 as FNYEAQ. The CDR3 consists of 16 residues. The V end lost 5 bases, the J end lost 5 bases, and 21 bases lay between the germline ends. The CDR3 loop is CASSPAWGDRGTEAFF. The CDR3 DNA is TGTGCCAGCAGCCCCGCGTGGGGAGATCGGGGGACTGAAGCTTTCTTT.

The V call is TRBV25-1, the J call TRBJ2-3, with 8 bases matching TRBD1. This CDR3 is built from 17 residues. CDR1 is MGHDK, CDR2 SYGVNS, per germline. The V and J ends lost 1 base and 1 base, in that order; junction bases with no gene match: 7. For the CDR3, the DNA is TGTGCCAGCAGTGAATCGGGGTGGGGACAGGGCACAGATACGCAGTATTTT. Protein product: CASSESGWGQGTDTQYF.

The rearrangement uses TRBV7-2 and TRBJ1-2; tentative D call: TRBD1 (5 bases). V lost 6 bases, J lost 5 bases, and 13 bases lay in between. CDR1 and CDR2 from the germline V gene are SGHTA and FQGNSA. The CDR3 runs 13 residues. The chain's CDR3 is CASSSGAGYGYTF. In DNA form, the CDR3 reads TGTGCCAGCAGTTCCGGGGCCGGATATGGCTACACCTTC. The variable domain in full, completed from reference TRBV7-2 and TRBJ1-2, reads GAGVSQSPSNKVTEKGKDVELRCDPISGHTALYWYRQSLGQGLEFLIYFQGNSAPDKSGLPSDRFSAERTGGSVSTLTIQRTQQEDSAVYLCASSSGAGYGYTFGSGTRLTVV.

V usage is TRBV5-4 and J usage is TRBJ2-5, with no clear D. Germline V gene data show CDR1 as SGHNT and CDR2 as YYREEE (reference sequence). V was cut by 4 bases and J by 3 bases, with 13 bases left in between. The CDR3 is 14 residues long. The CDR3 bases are TGTGCCAGCAGCCCCGGCGGAAGGGAAGAGACCCAGTACTTC. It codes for CASSPGGREETQYF.

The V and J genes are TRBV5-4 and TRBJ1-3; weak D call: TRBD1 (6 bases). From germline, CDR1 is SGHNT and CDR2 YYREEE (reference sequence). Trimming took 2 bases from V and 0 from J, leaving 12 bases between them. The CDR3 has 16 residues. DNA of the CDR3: TGTGCCAGCAGCTTAAAGGGGGGGATCTCTGGAAACACCATATATTTT. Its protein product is CASSLKGGISGNTIYF.

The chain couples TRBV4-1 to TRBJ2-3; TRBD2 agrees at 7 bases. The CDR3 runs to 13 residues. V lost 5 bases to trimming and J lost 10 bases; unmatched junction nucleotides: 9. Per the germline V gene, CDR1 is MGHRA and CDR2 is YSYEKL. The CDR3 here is CASSTRLADAQYF. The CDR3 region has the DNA TGCGCCAGCAGCACACGACTAGCCGATGCGCAGTATTTT.